The clone carrying this T cell receptor (beta chain) has a handful of counts. Its antigen is still unknown. This sample was included in a study of CD8 T cells in ankylosing spondylitis. The study's findings and limits: Apparently characteristic of ankylosing spondylitis blood was a TCR beta motif (under ten highly homologous variants).

This CDR3 is 15 amino acids long. V was cut by 3 bases and J by 0 bases, with 10 bases left in between. Quantitative molecular-barcoded 5'-RACE generated the TCR beta libraries. TCRdb re-called the 5' RACE reads with MiXCR, one entry per CDR3 protein. The table lists some 200,000 distinct CDR3 sequences, 9.5% to 15% of them singletons. The origin of this receptor is a male donor with ankylosing spondylitis or in good health (not recorded which). The chain couples TRBV12-3 or TRBV12-4 to TRBJ2-3, with no clear D. The sequenced material came from blood, either unsorted or a sorted T cell fraction (not recorded which). The CDR3 coding sequence is TGTGCCAGCAGTTTCTCGTCGGCTAGCACAGATACGCAGTATTTT. It translates to CASSFSSASTDTQYF.